The clone carrying this T cell receptor beta chain has ten or more counts. What it recognizes is unknown. The CDR3 spans 19 residues. With 0 bases clipped from V and 7 bases from J, the junction kept 18 bases outside the gene matches. Germline CDR1 and CDR2: DFQATT and SNEGSKA (reference sequence). Stated time point: longitudinal time-point 3. Unsorted libraries were prepared from 2 million PBMCs held at -80 C. These data belong to a study of neurological immune-mediated disorders. General study points: Private repertoires in all groups were suggested, as expanded clones shared no CDR3 amino acid sequences across subjects.

MiXCR, applied by TCRdb to the 5' RACE reads, yields one record per CDR3 protein. The table shows about 81,000 distinct CDR3 sequences, with roughly 4.5% occurring only once. J is TRBJ2-1 and V is TRBV20-1, with 10 bases matching TRBD2. The TCR originated in a woman aged 55-75 years with multiple sclerosis. Sequencing used PBMCs. The CDR3 region is CSARDRRTSGIQRRNEQFF. The CDR3, as DNA: TGCAGTGCTAGAGATCGCCGGACTAGCGGAATACAACGTCGGAATGAGCAGTTCTTC.